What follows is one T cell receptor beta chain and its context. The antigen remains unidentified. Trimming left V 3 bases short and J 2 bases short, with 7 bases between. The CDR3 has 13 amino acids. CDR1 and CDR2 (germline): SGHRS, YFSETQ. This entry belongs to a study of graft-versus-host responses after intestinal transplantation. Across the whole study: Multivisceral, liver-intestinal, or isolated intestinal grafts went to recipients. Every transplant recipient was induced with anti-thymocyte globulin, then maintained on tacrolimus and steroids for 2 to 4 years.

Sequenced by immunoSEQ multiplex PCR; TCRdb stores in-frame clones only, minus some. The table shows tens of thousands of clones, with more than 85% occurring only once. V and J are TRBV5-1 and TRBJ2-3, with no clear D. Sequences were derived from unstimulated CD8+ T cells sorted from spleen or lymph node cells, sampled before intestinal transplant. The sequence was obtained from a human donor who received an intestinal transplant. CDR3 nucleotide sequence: TGCGCCAGCAGCTCGCGACTCACAGATACGCAGTATTTT. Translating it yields CASSSRLTDTQYF.